This TCR beta chain was documented in a study of regulatory T cells in long-lasting Graves disease. Study-level points and caveats: Lower TCR diversity was seen in persistent Graves' patients than in newly diagnosed ones.

Library construction for TCR beta used iRepertoire HTBI primers and Arm-PCR of CDR3 regions. From the multiplex PCR reads, TCRdb called clonotypes with MiXCR, one entry per CDR3 protein. The sample records 600,000 to 850,000 distinct CDR3 sequences, about 32% being singletons. CDR3 length: 15 amino acids. CDR1 and CDR2 (germline): SGDLS, YYNGEE. V dropped 0 bases and J dropped 3; count of bases not matched to a gene: 5. Time point meaning: persistent/refractory GD, antithyroid drugs over 5 years with positive TRAb. Preparation of the TCR library used RNA extracted from PBMCs. The authors drew patients from an endocrinology department in Xi'an, China. Tubes containing EDTA received nine milliliters of drawn peripheral blood. On this clonotype itself: Its specificity is not known.

Here the sequenced sample was peripheral blood mononuclear cells (PBMCs), taken when the disease was refractory, from a patient treated with antithyroid drugs. The chain joins TRBV9 to TRBJ1-2, with 7 nucleotides matching TRBD1. This sequence was found in a female donor with Graves disease. The CDR3 DNA reads as TGTGCCAGCAGCGTAGTTCCAGGGGGGGACTATGGCTACACCTTC. Residues: CASSVVPGGDYGYTF.